These 10 T cell receptor beta chains were all obtained from the same sample, sequenced in a study of PD-1 blockade in mismatch repair-deficient tumors. Sequencing was performed with immunoSEQ multiplex PCR; in TCRdb, only in-frame clones are kept and a portion is missing. The sample shows over 14,000 clones, about four fifths of them seen only once. Time point meaning: roughly 9-day in vitro stimulation with candidate neoantigen peptide 5. The antigens for these receptors are not known. The source material was cells cultured in vitro, sampled from a patient treated with pembrolizumab. The receptors derive from an adult with mismatch repair-deficient cancer.

This clone turned up a few times. V gene TRBV25-1 combines with J gene TRBJ2-7; D is unclear. The germline V gene encodes CDR1 MGHDK and CDR2 SYGVNS. The V and J ends lost 7 bases and 2 bases respectively, with 6 bases between them. The CDR3 contains 11 residues. The CDR3 loop is CASTRAYEQYF. The CDR3, as DNA: TGTGCCAGCACCCGGGCCTACGAGCAGTACTTC.

This chain connects TRBV9 to TRBJ2-6; D is unclear. V gave up 0 bases and J gave up 5 bases, with 3 bases separating them. The CDR3 extends over 13 amino acids. Germline values: CDR1 SGDLS, CDR2 YYNGEE. For the CDR3, the DNA is TGTGCCAGCAGCGTAGACCGGGCCAACGTCCTGACTTTC. It is translated as CASSVDRANVLTF.

The chain uses TRBV10-3 and TRBJ2-1, with 10 bases fitting TRBD2. This CDR3 contains 17 residues. Germline CDR1 and CDR2: ENHRY and SYGVKD. Trimming cost V 6 bases and J 4 bases; bases outside gene matches: 12. CDR3 sequence reads: CAIRPAGLAVEYNEQFF. CDR3 in DNA: TGTGCCATCAGGCCAGCAGGACTAGCGGTAGAGTACAATGAGCAGTTCTTC.

This clone has a handful of counts. The chain joins TRBV6-7 to TRBJ2-7, with TRBD1 matching 11 bases. TRBV6-7 has ORF status, its function being uncertain. The CDR3 consists of 15 residues. V trimming: 4 bases; J trimming: 3 bases; junction bases outside the gene matches: 5. This CDR3 reads CASSSGQGADYEQYF. Here the CDR3 DNA reads TGTGCCAGCAGTTCCGGACAGGGGGCTGACTACGAGCAGTACTTC.

CDR3: CASTGTSSNEQFF. The CDR3 bases are TGTGCCAGCACCGGGACTAGCAGCAATGAGCAGTTCTTC. The genes are TRBV7-3 and TRBJ2-1; 9 bases fit TRBD2. Per germline, CDR1 SGHTA and CDR2 FQGTGA. The CDR3 sequence is 13 residues long. V dropped 7 bases and J dropped 6; count of bases not matched to a gene: 4.

The count of this clone is one. The rearrangement links TRBV11-2 to TRBJ2-4, with TRBD1 as a possible D gene (5 bases). There are 16 residues in the CDR3. The germline V gene encodes CDR1 SGHAT and CDR2 FQNNGV. V was pared by 1 base and J by 1 base, with 11 bases between. CDR3 DNA sequence: TGTGCCAGCAGCTTAGGTCCGAAGGGGGCCAAAAACATTCAGTACTTC. It yields the protein CASSLGPKGAKNIQYF.

In its sample, this clone was seen once. This rearrangement joins TRBV29-1 to TRBJ2-7; D unresolved. V was clipped by 4 bases and J by 6 bases, with 13 bases between them. Germline CDR1 reads SQVTM; CDR2 reads ANQGSEA. The CDR3 loop spans 12 amino acids. The CDR3 is CSVGQLFGEQYF. The DNA of the CDR3 is TGCAGCGTTGGTCAACTATTTGGCGAGCAGTACTTC.

The V call is TRBV5-1, the J call TRBJ1-1; D is possibly TRBD1 (6 bases). V dropped 0 bases and J dropped 8 bases, with 14 bases sitting between them. The CDR3 sequence is 14 residues long. Germline V gene data show CDR1 as SGHRS and CDR2 as YFSETQ. CDR3 nucleotide sequence: TGCGCCAGCAGCTTGGGGCTGGGGGGGCCCGAAGCTTTCTTT. Translating it yields CASSLGLGGPEAFF.

The rearrangement uses TRBV7-9 and TRBJ1-4; 8 nucleotides line up with TRBD1. J was trimmed by 8 bases and V by 5 bases; bases with no gene match: 7. The germline V gene encodes CDR1 SEHNR and CDR2 FQNEAQ (reference sequence). The CDR3 sequence is 14 residues long. The DNA of the CDR3 is TGTGCCAGCAGCGGACAGGGCTTAGGGGAAAAACTGTTTTTT. This translates into CASSGQGLGEKLFF.

CDR3 DNA: TGTGCCAGTAGTCCCCTCGGGGCTAACTATGGCTACACCTTC. Translation gives CASSPLGANYGYTF. The gene calls are TRBV19 and TRBJ1-2; the D is unclear. V was cut by 5 bases and J by 0 bases, with 10 bases left in between. The CDR3 extends over 14 amino acids. Germline V gene lookup returns CDR1 LNHDA and CDR2 SQIVND (reference sequence).